Listed below are T cell receptor beta chains from one sample, sequenced in a study of Tregs in tolerant kidney transplant recipients. The repertoire was sequenced with immunoSEQ multiplex PCR; TCRdb's copy has only in-frame clones and lacks some. There are over 70,000 clones in the sample; about 91% occur only once, and roughly 1.5% lies in the top ten. The sequenced sample was CD4+ T cells from blood (PBMCs), obtained 24 months after the transplant. These receptors all come from a human patient who received a combined kidney and bone marrow transplant. Some T cells may be supplied by the graft donor. CDR3s include the opening cysteine and the closing phenylalanine or tryptophan. A D gene is named only where the DNA matches it firmly. Not every row has a clone size; where given, it reads once, few, many or a size class.

>.|TRBV14|once|TRBJ2-7
CASSHYYEQYF
TGTGCCAGCAGCCATTACTACGAGCAGTACTTC
>TRBD1|TRBV19|few|TRBJ1-3
CASRDRGNSGNTIYF
TGTGCCAGTAGAGACAGGGGGAACTCTGGAAACACCATATATTTT
>TRBD2|TRBV7-9|.|TRBJ2-4
CASSLAGGRAGDIQYF
TGTGCCAGCAGCTTAGCTGGCGGGAGGGCCGGGGACATTCAGTACTTC
>.|TRBV7-6|.|TRBJ1-4
CASSLRVLEKLFF
TGTGCCAGCAGCTTAAGAGTACTAGAAAAACTGTTTTTT
>.|TRBV18|.|TRBJ2-1
CASSPVLDNEQFF
TGTGCCAGCTCACCCGTTTTAGACAATGAGCAGTTCTTC
>TRBD2|TRBV9|.|TRBJ2-3
CASSVGLAGGRVADTQYF
TGTGCCAGCAGCGTTGGACTAGCGGGGGGGCGGGTAGCAGATACGCAGTATTTT
>TRBD2|TRBV7-8|.|TRBJ2-3
CASSSGLAANTQYF
TGTGCCAGCAGCTCGGGACTAGCGGCCAATACGCAGTATTTT
>.|TRBV10-3|.|TRBJ1-4
CAISESKRGEGEKLFF
TGTGCCATCAGTGAGTCGAAGCGCGGGGAGGGTGAAAAACTGTTTTTT
>.|TRBV5-1|.|TRBJ2-1
CASSLGTHHSYNEQFF
TGCGCCAGCAGCTTGGGTACTCACCACTCCTACAATGAGCAGTTCTTC
>.|TRBV7-9|.|TRBJ1-2
CASSLDRYPYGYTF
TGTGCCAGCAGCCTCGACAGATACCCCTATGGCTACACCTTC
>.|TRBV28|.|TRBJ2-1
CASSDRQTSYNEQFF
TGTGCCAGCAGTGATAGACAGACCTCCTACAATGAGCAGTTCTTC
>.|TRBV9|.|TRBJ1-2
CASSVGPIWRANGYTF
TGTGCCAGCAGCGTAGGGCCAATATGGAGGGCAAATGGCTACACCTTC
>TRBD2|TRBV19|.|TRBJ2-7
CASSTRGFAGEKQYF
TGTGCCAGTAGTACTCGTGGGTTTGCGGGGGAGAAGCAGTACTTC
>.|TRBV7-9|.|TRBJ2-1
CASSLAGNNEQFF
TGTGCCAGCAGCTTGGCGGGTAACAATGAGCAGTTCTTC
>.|TRBV4-3|.|TRBJ1-2
CASSQDRRVRGYTF
TGCGCCAGCAGCCAAGATCGGAGGGTTCGAGGCTACACCTTC
>.|TRBV7-9|.|TRBJ1-6
CASSQNSVNSPLHF
TGTGCCAGCAGCCAAAATTCGGTGAATTCCCCCCTCCACTTT
>TRBD1|TRBV29-1|.|TRBJ2-2
CSVAGQGGTGELFF
TGCAGCGTTGCTGGACAGGGCGGCACCGGGGAGCTGTTTTTT
>.|TRBV7-6|once|TRBJ2-1
CASSLAVTSSSEQFF
TGTGCCAGCAGCTTAGCTGTGACTAGTTCCAGTGAGCAGTTCTTC
>TRBD2|TRBV7-3|.|TRBJ2-1
CASSSRSRLAGGHHEQFF
TGTGCCAGCAGCTCGCGAAGTCGACTAGCGGGGGGGCATCATGAGCAGTTCTTC
>.|TRBV9|once|TRBJ2-7
CASSVAAGSYEQYF
TGTGCCAGCAGCGTAGCGGCGGGCTCCTACGAGCAGTACTTC
>.|TRBV30|once|TRBJ1-3
CAWGDFPSSGNTIYF
TGTGCCTGGGGGGACTTTCCTAGCTCTGGAAACACCATATATTTT
>.|TRBV5-1|.|TRBJ1-3
CARTVTGSPGNTIYF
TGCGCCAGAACCGTAACAGGGTCGCCTGGAAACACCATATATTTT
>TRBD2|TRBV2|.|TRBJ2-1
CASSTGGKGQNEQFF
TGTGCCAGCAGTACGGGAGGGAAGGGGCAGAATGAGCAGTTCTTC
>.|TRBV11-3|.|TRBJ2-3
CASSSFWRNTQYF
TGTGCCAGCAGCTCCTTTTGGCGGAATACGCAGTATTTT
>TRBD1|TRBV19|.|TRBJ1-1
CASSMDRGLSEAFF
TGTGCCAGTAGTATGGACAGGGGACTCTCTGAAGCTTTCTTT
>.|TRBV29-1|once|TRBJ2-3
CSAGEGHSTDTQYF
TGCAGCGCTGGCGAGGGTCACAGCACAGATACGCAGTATTTT
>.|TRBV7-2|.|TRBJ1-5
CASSLVVDSNQPQHF
TGTGCCAGCAGCTTAGTTGTGGACAGTAATCAGCCCCAGCATTTT
>TRBD2|TRBV5-1|.|TRBJ2-2
CASSPGLAGATGSGELFF
TGCGCCAGCAGCCCGGGACTAGCGGGGGCGACGGGGTCCGGGGAGCTGTTTTTT
>.|TRBV4-3|.|TRBJ1-2
CASSLIAGNGYTF
TGCGCCAGCAGCCTAATTGCGGGTAATGGCTACACCTTC
>TRBD1|TRBV11-3|.|TRBJ2-3
CASSVGTVKTDTQYF
TGTGCCAGCAGCGTCGGGACAGTTAAAACAGATACGCAGTATTTT
>.|TRBV27|.|TRBJ1-3
CASRSLASPDGNTIYF
TGTGCCAGCAGGTCCCTCGCATCGCCAGATGGAAACACCATATATTTT
>TRBD1|TRBV9|.|TRBJ1-1
CASSGNDRVWGTEAFF
TGTGCCAGCAGCGGCAACGACAGGGTATGGGGCACTGAAGCTTTCTTT
>.|TRBV6-1|.|TRBJ1-3
CASSEVSPLYFGNTIYF
TGTGCCAGCAGTGAAGTCTCTCCCTTATATTTCGGAAACACCATATATTTT
>.|TRBV14|once|TRBJ1-6
CASSLTRENSYNSPLHF
TGTGCCAGCAGCCTCACCCGGGAGAACTCCTATAATTCCCCCCTCCACTTT
>.|TRBV19|.|TRBJ2-7
CASSTAGKRAYEQYF
TGTGCCAGTAGTACCGCAGGGAAACGGGCTTACGAGCAGTACTTC
>TRBD1|TRBV11-3|.|TRBJ1-2
CASSLDLSTGIDGYTF
TGTGCCAGCAGCTTAGATCTTTCGACAGGGATTGATGGCTACACCTTC
>.|TRBV30|once|TRBJ1-3
CAHRKTGISGNTIYF
TGTGCCCACCGTAAAACAGGGATCTCTGGAAACACCATATATTTT
>.|TRBV5-6|.|TRBJ1-1
CASSLPGFSGDTEAFF
TGTGCCAGCAGCTTACCGGGGTTTTCAGGGGACACTGAAGCTTTCTTT
>.|TRBV5-4|.|TRBJ1-2
CASSLKPLYGYTF
TGTGCCAGCAGCCTTAAGCCTTTATATGGCTACACCTTC
>.|TRBV4-1|.|TRBJ1-2
CASSQELQGRGYGYTF
TGCGCCAGCAGCCAAGAACTCCAGGGGAGAGGGTATGGCTACACCTTC
>.|TRBV7-2|.|TRBJ1-3
CASSLGRSSGNTIYF
TGTGCCAGCAGCTTAGGGCGGAGCTCTGGAAACACCATATATTTT
>.|TRBV4-2|.|TRBJ2-7
CASSPRQHSYEQYF
TGTGCCAGCAGCCCACGACAGCACTCCTACGAGCAGTACTTC
>.|TRBV7-9|.|TRBJ1-6
CASSLESGWSSYNSPLHF
TGTGCCAGCAGCCTAGAATCTGGTTGGAGCTCCTATAATTCACCCCTCCACTTT
>.|TRBV12-2|.|TRBJ2-7
CASRLAGQGGQNSYEQYF
TGTGCAAGTCGCTTAGCCGGACAGGGGGGACAGAACTCCTACGAGCAGTACTTC
>.|TRBV18|.|TRBJ1-1
CASSPNNQNTEAFF
TGTGCCAGCTCACCAAACAACCAGAACACTGAAGCTTTCTTT
>TRBD2|TRBV19|.|TRBJ2-5
CASSTTGGRAVTQYF
TGTGCCAGTAGTACAACTGGCGGGAGGGCCGTGACCCAGTACTTC
>TRBD1|TRBV7-2|.|TRBJ2-7
CASSLPDREYEQYF
TGTGCCAGCAGCTTACCGGACAGGGAGTACGAGCAGTACTTC
>TRBD2|TRBV5-4|.|TRBJ2-3
CASSLPTSGRAVDTQYF
TGTGCCAGCAGCTTACCTACTAGCGGGAGGGCCGTAGATACGCAGTATTTT
>TRBD1|TRBV19|.|TRBJ2-3
CASSQTGSTDTQYF
TGTGCCAGTAGTCAGACAGGGAGCACAGATACGCAGTATTTT
>.|TRBV7-2|.|TRBJ2-5
CASSLGGAGETQYF
TGTGCCAGCAGCTTAGGCGGGGCGGGTGAGACCCAGTACTTC
>TRBD1|TRBV29-1|.|TRBJ1-1
CSVRRQGTEAFF
TGCAGCGTCCGTAGACAGGGCACTGAAGCTTTCTTT
>.|TRBV19|few|TRBJ1-1
CASSIRSTEAFF
TGTGCCAGTAGTATTCGGTCAACTGAAGCTTTCTTT
>TRBD1|TRBV5-4|.|TRBJ2-7
CASSLGGTGSSEQYF
TGTGCCAGCAGCTTAGGGGGGACAGGGAGTAGCGAGCAGTACTTC